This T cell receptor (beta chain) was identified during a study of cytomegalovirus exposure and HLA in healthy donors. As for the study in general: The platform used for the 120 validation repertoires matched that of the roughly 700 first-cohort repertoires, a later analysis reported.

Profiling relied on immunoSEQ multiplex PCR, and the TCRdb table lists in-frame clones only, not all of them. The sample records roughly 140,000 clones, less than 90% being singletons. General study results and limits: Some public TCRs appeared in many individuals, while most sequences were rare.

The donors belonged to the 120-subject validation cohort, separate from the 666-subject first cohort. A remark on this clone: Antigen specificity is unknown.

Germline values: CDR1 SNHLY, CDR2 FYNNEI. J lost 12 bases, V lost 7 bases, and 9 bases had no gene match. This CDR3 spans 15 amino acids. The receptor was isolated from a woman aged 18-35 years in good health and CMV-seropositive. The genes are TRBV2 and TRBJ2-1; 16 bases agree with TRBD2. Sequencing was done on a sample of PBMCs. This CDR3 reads CASNSPGLAGGGQFF. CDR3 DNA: TGTGCCAGCAATTCACCGGGACTAGCGGGAGGGGGGCAGTTCTTC.